Sequencing of this TCR beta chain was carried out in a study of blood T cell repertoires in COVID-19. Study-wide background: Sample material is recorded as cDNA or gDNA derived from T cells, B-cell-depleted T cells, or PBMCs.

Measured with immunoSEQ multiplex PCR; TCRdb has only the in-frame clones, and not every one. The sample consists of approximately 31,000 clones, approximately 89% of them appearing once. From germline, CDR1 is SNHLY and CDR2 FYNNEI. The CDR3 has 16 amino acids. With 8 bases clipped from V and 4 bases from J, the junction kept 13 bases outside the gene matches. The sequence came from a man aged 55 to 70 with acute or convalescent COVID-19. The rearrangement joins TRBV2 to TRBJ1-1; 10 bases are shared with TRBD1. Sequencing was done on a sample of peripheral blood. CDR3: CASSDGQGDGGTEAFF. CDR3 in DNA: TGTGCCAGCTCCGACGGACAGGGGGACGGGGGCACTGAAGCTTTCTTT.